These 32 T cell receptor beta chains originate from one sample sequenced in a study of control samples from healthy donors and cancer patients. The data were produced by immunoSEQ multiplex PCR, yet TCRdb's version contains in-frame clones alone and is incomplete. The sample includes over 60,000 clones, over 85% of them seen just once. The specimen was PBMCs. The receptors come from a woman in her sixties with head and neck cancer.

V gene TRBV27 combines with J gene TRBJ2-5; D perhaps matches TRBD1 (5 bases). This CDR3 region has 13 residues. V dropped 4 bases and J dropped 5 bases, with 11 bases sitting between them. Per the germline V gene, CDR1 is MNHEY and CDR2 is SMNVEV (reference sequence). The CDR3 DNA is TGTGCCAGCAGTTCCAGGGTCGGGGAGACCCAGTACTTC. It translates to CASSSRVGETQYF.

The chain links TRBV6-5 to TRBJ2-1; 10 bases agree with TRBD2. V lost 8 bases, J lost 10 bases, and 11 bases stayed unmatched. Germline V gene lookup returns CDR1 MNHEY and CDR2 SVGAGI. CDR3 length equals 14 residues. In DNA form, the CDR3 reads TGTGCCAGCGAAAGAGCGGGAGGGCCCAAGGAGCAGTTCTTC. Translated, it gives CASERAGGPKEQFF.

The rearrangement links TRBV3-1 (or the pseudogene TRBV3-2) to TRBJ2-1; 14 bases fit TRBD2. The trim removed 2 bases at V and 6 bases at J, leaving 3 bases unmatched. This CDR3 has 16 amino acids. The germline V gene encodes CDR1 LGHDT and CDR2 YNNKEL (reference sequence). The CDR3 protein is CASSQRGLAGANEQFF. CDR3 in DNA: TGTGCCAGCAGCCAAAGGGGACTAGCGGGAGCCAATGAGCAGTTCTTC.

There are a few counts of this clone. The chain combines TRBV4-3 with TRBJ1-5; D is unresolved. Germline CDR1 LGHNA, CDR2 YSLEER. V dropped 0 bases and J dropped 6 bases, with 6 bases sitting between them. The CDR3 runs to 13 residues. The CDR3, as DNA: TGCGCCAGCAGCCAAGATTTGTCTCAGCCCCAGCATTTT. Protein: CASSQDLSQPQHF.

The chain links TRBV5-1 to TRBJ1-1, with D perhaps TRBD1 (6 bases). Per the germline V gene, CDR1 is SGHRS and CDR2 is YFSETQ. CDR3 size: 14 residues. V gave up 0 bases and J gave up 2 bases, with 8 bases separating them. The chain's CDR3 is CASSLGQENTEAFF. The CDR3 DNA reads TGCGCCAGCAGCTTGGGACAGGAAAACACTGAAGCTTTCTTT.

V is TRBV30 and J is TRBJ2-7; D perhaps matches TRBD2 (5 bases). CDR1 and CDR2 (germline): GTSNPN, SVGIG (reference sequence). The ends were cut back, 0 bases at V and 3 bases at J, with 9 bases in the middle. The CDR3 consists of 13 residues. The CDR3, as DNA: TGTGCCTGGAGTGTGAGACTAAACTACGAGCAGTACTTC. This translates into CAWSVRLNYEQYF.

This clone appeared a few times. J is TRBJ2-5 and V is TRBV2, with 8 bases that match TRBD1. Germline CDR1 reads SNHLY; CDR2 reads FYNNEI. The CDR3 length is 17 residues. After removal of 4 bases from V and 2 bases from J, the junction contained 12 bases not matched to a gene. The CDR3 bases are TGTGCCAGCAGTGTCCAGGGGGCAGCCGGCGGTCAAGAGACCCAGTACTTC. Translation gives CASSVQGAAGGQETQYF.

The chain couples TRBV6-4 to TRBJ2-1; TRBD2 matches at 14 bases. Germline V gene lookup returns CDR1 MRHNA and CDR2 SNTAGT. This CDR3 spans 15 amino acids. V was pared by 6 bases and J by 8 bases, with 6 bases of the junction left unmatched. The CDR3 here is CASSAGTSGRYEQFF. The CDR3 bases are TGTGCCAGCAGCGCCGGGACTAGCGGGAGATATGAGCAGTTCTTC.

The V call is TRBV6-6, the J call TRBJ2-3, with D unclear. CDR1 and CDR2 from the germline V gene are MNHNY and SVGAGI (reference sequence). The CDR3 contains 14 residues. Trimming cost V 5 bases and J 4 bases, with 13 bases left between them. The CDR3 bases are TGTGCCAGCAGTCCGCTTTTTTTAGCAGATACGCAGTATTTT. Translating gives CASSPLFLADTQYF.

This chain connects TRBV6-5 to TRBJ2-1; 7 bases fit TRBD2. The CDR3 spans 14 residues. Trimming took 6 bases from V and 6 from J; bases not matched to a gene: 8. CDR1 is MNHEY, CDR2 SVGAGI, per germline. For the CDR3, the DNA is TGTGCCAGCAGCGCGGGACTAACCTCCAATGAGCAGTTCTTC. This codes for CASSAGLTSNEQFF.

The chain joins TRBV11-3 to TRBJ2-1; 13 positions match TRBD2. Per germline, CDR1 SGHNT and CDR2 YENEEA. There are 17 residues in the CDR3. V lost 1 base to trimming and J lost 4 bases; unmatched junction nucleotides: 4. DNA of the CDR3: TGTGCCAGCAGCTTAGGAACTAGCGGGAGGGCGTACAATGAGCAGTTCTTC. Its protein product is CASSLGTSGRAYNEQFF.

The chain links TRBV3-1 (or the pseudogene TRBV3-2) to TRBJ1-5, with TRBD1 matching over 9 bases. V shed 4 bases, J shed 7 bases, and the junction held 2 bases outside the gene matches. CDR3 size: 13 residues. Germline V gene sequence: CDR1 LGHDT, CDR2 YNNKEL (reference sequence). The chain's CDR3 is CASSRDRDQPQHF. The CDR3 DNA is TGTGCCAGCAGCCGGGACAGGGACCAGCCCCAGCATTTT.

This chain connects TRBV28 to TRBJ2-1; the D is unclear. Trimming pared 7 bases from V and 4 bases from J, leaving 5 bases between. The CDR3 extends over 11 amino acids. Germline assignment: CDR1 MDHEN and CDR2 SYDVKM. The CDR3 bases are TGTGCCAGCAAGTTGTACAATGAGCAGTTCTTC. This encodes CASKLYNEQFF. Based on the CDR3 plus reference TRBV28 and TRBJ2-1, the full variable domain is DVKVTQSSRYLVKRTGEKVFLECVQDMDHENMFWYRQDPGLGLRLIYFSYDVKMKEKGDIPEGYSVSREKKERFSLILESASTNQTSMYLCASKLYNEQFFGPGTRLTVL.

The CDR3 loop reads CASSQDLGHSQPQHF. The CDR3 DNA is TGCGCCAGCAGCCAAGATCTCGGACACTCCCAGCCCCAGCATTTT. V is TRBV4-3 and J is TRBJ1-5; a possible D gene is TRBD1 (5 bases). The CDR3 totals 15 residues. The germline V gene has CDR1 LGHNA and CDR2 YSLEER. V lost 0 bases and J lost 7, with 13 bases in between.

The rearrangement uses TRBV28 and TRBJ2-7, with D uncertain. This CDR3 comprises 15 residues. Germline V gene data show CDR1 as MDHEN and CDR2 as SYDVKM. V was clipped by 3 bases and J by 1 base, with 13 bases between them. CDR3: CASSFINTHSYEQYF. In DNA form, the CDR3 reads TGTGCCAGCAGTTTTATAAACACCCATTCCTACGAGCAGTACTTC.

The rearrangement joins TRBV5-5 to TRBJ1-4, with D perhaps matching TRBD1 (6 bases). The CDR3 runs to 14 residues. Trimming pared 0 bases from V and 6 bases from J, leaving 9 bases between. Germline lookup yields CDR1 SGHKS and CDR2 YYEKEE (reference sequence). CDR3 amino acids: CASSLGEGDEKLFF. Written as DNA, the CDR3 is TGTGCCAGCAGCTTGGGGGAGGGGGATGAAAAACTGTTTTTT.

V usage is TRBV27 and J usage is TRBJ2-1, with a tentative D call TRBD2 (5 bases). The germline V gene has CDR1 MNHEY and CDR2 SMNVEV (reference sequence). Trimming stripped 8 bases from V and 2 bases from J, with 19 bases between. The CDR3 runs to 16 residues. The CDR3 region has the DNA TGTGCCAGCCGAATCGGGCGGGCCGGAACCTACAATGAGCAGTTCTTC. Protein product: CASRIGRAGTYNEQFF.

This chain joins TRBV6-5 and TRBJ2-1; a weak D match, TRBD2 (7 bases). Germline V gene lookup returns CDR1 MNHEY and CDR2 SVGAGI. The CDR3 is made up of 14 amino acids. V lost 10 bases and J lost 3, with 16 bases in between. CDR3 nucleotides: TGTGCCACCTGGGGGGGAGGGGGCTACAATGAGCAGTTCTTC. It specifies CATWGGGGYNEQFF.

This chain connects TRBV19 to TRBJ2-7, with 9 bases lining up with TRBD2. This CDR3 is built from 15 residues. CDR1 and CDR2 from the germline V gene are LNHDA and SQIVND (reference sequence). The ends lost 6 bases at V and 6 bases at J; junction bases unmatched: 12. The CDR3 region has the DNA TGTGCCAGTAGCCAGCTCGCTAGCGGGATGAGCGAGCAGTACTTC. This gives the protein CASSQLASGMSEQYF.

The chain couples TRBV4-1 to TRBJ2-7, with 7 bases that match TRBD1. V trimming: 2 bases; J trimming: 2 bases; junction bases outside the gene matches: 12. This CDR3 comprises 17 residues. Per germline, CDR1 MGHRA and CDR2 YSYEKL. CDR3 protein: CASSQPPSGTATYEQYF. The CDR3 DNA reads TGCGCCAGCAGCCAACCCCCATCCGGGACAGCGACCTACGAGCAGTACTTC.

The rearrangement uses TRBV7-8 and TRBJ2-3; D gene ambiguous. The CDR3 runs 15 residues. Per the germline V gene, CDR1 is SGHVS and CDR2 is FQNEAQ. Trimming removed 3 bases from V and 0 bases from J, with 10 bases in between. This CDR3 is CASSFRPGSTDTQYF. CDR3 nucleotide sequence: TGTGCCAGCAGCTTTCGGCCGGGTAGCACAGATACGCAGTATTTT.

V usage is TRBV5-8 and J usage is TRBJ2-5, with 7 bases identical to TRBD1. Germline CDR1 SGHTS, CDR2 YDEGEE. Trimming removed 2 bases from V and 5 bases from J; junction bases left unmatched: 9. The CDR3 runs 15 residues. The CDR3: CASSFQGVLAETQYF. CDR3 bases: TGTGCCAGCAGCTTCCAGGGGGTGTTAGCGGAGACCCAGTACTTC.

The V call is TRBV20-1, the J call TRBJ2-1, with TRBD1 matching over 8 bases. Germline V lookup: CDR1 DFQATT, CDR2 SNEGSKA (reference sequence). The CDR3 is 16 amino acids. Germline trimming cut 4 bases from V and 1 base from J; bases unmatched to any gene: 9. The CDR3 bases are TGCAGTGCTAATGACAGGGGAGAAAGATCCTACAATGAGCAGTTCTTC. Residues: CSANDRGERSYNEQFF.

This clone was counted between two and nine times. DNA of the CDR3: TGTGCTAGTGGTTGGGACAGGGCTCAGCCCCAGCATTTT. Translating it yields CASGWDRAQPQHF. The chain has TRBV12-5 and TRBJ1-5; 9 positions agree with TRBD1. With 4 bases clipped from V and 6 bases from J, the junction kept 1 base outside the gene matches. Germline V gene lookup returns CDR1 LGHNT and CDR2 FRNRAP. The length of the CDR3 is 13 residues.

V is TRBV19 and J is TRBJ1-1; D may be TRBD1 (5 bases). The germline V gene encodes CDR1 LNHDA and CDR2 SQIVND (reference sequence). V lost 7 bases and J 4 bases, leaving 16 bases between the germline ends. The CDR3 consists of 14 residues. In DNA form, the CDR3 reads TGTGCCAGTAAGCAGGGAGGAGAAAGCACTGAAGCTTTCTTT. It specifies CASKQGGESTEAFF. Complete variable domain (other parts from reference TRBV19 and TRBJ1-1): DGGITQSPKYLFRKEGQNVTLSCEQNLNHDAMYWYRQDPGQGLRLIYYSQIVNDFQKGDIAEGYSVSREKKESFPLTVTSAQKNPTAFYLCASKQGGESTEAFFGQGTRLTVV.

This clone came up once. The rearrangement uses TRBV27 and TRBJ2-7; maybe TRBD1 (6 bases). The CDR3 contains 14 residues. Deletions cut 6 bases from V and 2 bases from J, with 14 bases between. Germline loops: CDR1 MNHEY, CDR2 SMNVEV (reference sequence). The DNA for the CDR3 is TGTGCCAGCAGGGGACACCTTAGGACCTACGAGCAGTACTTC. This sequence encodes CASRGHLRTYEQYF.

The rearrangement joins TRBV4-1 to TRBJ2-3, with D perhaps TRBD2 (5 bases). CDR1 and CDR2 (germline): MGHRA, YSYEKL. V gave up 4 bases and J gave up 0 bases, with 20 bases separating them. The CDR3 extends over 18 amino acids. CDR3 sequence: CASSLQVWRRNSTDTQYF. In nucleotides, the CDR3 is TGCGCCAGCAGCCTCCAAGTCTGGCGGAGGAATAGCACAGATACGCAGTATTTT.

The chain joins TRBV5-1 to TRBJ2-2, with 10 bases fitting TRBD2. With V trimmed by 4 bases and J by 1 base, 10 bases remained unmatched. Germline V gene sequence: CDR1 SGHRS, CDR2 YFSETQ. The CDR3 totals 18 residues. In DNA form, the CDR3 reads TGCGCCAGCAGCCCTACCTCTAGCGGGAGTATGAACACCGGGGAGCTGTTTTTT. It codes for CASSPTSSGSMNTGELFF.

The CDR3 bases are TGTGCCAGCAGCCCTGACGAAGATCAGCCCCAGCATTTT. Its translation is CASSPDEDQPQHF. V and J are TRBV28 and TRBJ1-5; no reliable D call. V was pared by 6 bases and J by 5 bases, with 11 bases between. CDR3 length equals 13 residues. Germline CDR1 is MDHEN and CDR2 is SYDVKM.

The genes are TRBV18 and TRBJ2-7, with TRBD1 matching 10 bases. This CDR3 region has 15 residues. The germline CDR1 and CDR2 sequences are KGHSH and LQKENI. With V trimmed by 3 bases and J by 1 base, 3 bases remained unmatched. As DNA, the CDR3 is TGTGCCAGCTCACCCCCGGGACAGGGGTCCTACGAGCAGTACTTC. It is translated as CASSPPGQGSYEQYF.

CDR3 region: CASSLDPGAPYGYTF. CDR3 bases: TGTGCCAGCAGCTTAGATCCCGGGGCCCCCTATGGCTACACCTTC. The chain employs TRBV7-2 and TRBJ1-2, with D maybe TRBD1 (5 bases). The CDR3 totals 15 residues. The germline CDR1 and CDR2 sequences are SGHTA and FQGNSA. The V and J ends lost 1 base and 4 bases respectively, with 13 bases between them. Filled out from reference TRBV7-2 and TRBJ1-2, the complete variable domain reads GAGVSQSPSNKVTEKGKDVELRCDPISGHTALYWYRQSLGQGLEFLIYFQGNSAPDKSGLPSDRFSAERTGGSVSTLTIQRTQQEDSAVYLCASSLDPGAPYGYTFGSGTRLTVV.

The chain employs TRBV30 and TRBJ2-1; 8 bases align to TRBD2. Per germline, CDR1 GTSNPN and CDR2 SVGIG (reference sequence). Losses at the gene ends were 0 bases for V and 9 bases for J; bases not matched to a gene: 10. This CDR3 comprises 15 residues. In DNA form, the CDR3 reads TGTGCCTGGAGTGTAAAAGCGGGAGTAAATGGTGAGCAGTTCTTC. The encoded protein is CAWSVKAGVNGEQFF.